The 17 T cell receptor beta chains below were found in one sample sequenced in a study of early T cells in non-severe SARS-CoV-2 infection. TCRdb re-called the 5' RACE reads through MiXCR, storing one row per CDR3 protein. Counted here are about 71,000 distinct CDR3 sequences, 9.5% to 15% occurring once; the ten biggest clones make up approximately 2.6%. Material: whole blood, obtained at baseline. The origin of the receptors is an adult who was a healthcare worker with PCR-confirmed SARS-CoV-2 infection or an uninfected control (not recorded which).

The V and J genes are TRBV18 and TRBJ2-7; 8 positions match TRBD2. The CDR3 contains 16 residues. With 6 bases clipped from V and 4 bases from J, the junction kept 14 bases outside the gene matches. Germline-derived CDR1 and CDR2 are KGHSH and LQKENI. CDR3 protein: CASSINARAGGYEQYF. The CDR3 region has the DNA TGTGCCAGCTCTATTAACGCCAGGGCGGGAGGATACGAGCAGTACTTC.

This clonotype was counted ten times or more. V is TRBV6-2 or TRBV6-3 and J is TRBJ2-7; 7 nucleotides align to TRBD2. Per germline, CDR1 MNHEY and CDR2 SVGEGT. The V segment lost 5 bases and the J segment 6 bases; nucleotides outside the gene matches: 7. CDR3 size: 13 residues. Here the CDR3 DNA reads TGTGCCAGCAGTGGAGCGGGGATCCGCGAGCAGTACTTC. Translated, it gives CASSGAGIREQYF.

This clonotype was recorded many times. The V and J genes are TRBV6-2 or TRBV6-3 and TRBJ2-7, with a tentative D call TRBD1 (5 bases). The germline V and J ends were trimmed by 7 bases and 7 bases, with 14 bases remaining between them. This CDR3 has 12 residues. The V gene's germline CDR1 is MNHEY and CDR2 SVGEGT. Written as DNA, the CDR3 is TGTGCCAGCACCAACTGGGGCAGGGAGCAGTACTTC. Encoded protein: CASTNWGREQYF.

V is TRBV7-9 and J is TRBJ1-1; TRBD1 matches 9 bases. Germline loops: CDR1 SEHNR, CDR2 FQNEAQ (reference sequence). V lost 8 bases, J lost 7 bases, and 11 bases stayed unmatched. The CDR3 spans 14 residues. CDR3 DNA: TGTGCCAGCGTCAGAGGACAGGGGTGGGATGAAGCTTTCTTT. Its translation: CASVRGQGWDEAFF. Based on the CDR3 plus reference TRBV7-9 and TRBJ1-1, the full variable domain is DTGVSQNPRHKITKRGQNVTFRCDPISEHNRLYWYRQTLGQGPEFLTYFQNEAQLEKSRLLSDRFSAERPKGSFSTLEIQRTEQGDSAMYLCASVRGQGWDEAFFGQGTRLTVV.

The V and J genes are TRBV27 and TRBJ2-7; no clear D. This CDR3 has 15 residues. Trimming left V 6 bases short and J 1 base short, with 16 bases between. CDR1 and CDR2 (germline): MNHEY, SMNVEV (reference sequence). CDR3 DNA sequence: TGTGCCAGCAGCCCCTCCGCCACTTTATCCTACGAGCAGTACTTC. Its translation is CASSPSATLSYEQYF.

Here the CDR3 DNA reads TGTGCCAGCAGTTACTCCCGGGACAGGGGTGGCGAGCAGTACTTC. Translation gives CASSYSRDRGGEQYF. The chain uses TRBV6-5 and TRBJ2-7; 10 nucleotides align to TRBD1. The CDR3 loop spans 15 amino acids. The germline CDR1 and CDR2 sequences are MNHEY and SVGAGI. Trimming removed 0 bases from V and 6 bases from J; junction bases left unmatched: 5.

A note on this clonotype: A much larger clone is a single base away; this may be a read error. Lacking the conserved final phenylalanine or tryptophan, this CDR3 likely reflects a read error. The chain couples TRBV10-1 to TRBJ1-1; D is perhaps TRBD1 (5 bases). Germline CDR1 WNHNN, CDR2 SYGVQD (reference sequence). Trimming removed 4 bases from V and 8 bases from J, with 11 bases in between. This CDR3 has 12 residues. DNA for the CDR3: TGCGCCAGCAGTGCGGACATGCGAGAAGCTTTCTAT. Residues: CASSADMREAFY.

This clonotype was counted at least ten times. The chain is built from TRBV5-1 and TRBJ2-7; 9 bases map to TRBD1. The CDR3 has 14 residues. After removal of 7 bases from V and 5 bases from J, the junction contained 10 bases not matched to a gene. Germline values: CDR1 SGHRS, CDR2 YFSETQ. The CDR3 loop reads CASGKTGGNDEQYF. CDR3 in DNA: TGCGCCAGCGGCAAGACAGGGGGTAACGACGAGCAGTACTTC.

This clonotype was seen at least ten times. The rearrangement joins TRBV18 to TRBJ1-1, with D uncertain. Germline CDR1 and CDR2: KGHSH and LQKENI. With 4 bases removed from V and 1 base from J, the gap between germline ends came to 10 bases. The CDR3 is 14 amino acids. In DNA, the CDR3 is TGTGCCAGCTCACGCGGACTGGAGAACACTGAAGCTTTCTTT. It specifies CASSRGLENTEAFF.

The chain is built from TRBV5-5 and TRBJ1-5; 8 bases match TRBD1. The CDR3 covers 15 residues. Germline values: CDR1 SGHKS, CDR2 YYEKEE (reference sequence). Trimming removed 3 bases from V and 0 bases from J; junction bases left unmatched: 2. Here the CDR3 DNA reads TGTGCCAGCAGCTACACAGGGGGTAGCAATCAGCCCCAGCATTTT. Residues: CASSYTGGSNQPQHF.

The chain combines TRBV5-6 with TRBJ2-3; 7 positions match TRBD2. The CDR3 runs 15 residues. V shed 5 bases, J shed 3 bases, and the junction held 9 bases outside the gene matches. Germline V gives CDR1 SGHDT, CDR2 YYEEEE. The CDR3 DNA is TGTGCCAGCAGTCGGACGGGAGGAGGGACAGATACGCAGTATTTT. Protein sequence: CASSRTGGGTDTQYF.

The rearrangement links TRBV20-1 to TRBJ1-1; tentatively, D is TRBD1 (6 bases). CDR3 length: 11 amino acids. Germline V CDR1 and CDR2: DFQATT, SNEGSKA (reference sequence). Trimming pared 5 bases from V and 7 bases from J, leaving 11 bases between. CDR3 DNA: TGCAGTGCTTCGGGGGCGATTGAAGCTTTCTTT. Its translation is CSASGAIEAFF.

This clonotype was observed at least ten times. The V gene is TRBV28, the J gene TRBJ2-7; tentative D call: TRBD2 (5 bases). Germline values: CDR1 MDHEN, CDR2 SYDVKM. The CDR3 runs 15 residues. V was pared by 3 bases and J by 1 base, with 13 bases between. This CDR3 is CASSLGSGLSYEQYF. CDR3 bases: TGTGCCAGCAGTTTGGGGTCCGGACTTTCCTACGAGCAGTACTTC.

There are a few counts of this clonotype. This chain's CDR3 is CASKPRPTKIEETQYF. CDR3 DNA: TGCGCCAGCAAGCCGCGACCCACCAAAATCGAAGAGACCCAGTACTTC. This sequence joins TRBV10-1 and TRBJ2-5, with no clear D. Between the trimmed V and J ends, which lost 7 bases and 3 bases, there was a span of 21 bases. The CDR3 is 16 residues long. Germline V CDR1 and CDR2: WNHNN, SYGVQD (reference sequence).

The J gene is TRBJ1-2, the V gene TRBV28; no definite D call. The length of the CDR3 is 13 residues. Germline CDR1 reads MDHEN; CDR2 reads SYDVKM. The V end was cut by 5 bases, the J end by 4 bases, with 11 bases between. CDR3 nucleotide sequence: TGTGCCAGCAGTCCCCTTCATCGCTATGGCTACACCTTC. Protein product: CASSPLHRYGYTF.

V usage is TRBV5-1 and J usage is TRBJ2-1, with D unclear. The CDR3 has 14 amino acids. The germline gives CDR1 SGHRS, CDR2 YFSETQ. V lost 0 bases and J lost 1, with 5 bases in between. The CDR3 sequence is CASSLGMSYNEQFF. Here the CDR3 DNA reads TGCGCCAGCAGCTTGGGTATGTCCTACAATGAGCAGTTCTTC. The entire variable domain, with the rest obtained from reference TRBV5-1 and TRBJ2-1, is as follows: KAGVTQTPRYLIKTRGQQVTLSCSPISGHRSVSWYQQTPGQGLQFLFEYFSETQRNKGNFPGRFSGRQFSNSRSEMNVSTLELGDSALYLCASSLGMSYNEQFFGPGTRLTVL.

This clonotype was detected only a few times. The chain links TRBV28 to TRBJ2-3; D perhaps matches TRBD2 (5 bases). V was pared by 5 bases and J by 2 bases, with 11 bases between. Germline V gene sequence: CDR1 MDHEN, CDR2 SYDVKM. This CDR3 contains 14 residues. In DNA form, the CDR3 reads TGTGCCAGCAGTCCTGGACTGTTCACAGATACGCAGTATTTT. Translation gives CASSPGLFTDTQYF.